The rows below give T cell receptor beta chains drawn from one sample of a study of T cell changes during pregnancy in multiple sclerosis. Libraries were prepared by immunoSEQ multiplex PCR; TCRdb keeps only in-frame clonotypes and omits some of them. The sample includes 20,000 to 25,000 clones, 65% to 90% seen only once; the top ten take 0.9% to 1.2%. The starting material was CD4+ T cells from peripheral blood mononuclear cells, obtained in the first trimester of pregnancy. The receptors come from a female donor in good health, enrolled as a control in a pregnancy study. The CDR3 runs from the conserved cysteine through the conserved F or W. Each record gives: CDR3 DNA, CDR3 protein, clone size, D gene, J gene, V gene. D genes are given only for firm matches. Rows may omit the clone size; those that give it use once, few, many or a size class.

TGTGCCAGCAGCTTCCGGAGCGGGGGCACAGATACGCAGTATTTT CASSFRSGGTDTQYF . TRBD2 TRBJ2-3 TRBV5-6
TGCAGTGCCAGGGTCCAAGAGACCCAGTACTTC CSARVQETQYF . . TRBJ2-5 TRBV20-1
TGTGCCAGCAGCTTAAGGCCGGCAGGGCTAGCCGGGGAGCTGTTTTTT CASSLRPAGLAGELFF once . TRBJ2-2 TRBV7-3
TGTGCCAGCAGTTACTCCACCTTACGGGGGGATGCCATATATTTT CASSYSTLRGDAIYF . . TRBJ1-3 TRBV6-6
TGTGCCAGCAGTTACGGCGGGGGAACGTACGAGCAGTACTTC CASSYGGGTYEQYF . TRBD2 TRBJ2-7 TRBV6-6
TGCGCCAGCAGCTTGGACAGGGGAGGTATAGTGGGAACAACTGAAGCTTTCTTT CASSLDRGGIVGTTEAFF once TRBD1 TRBJ1-1 TRBV5-1
TGTGCCAGCAGCCGTCAGGGAGGGGGAGAGGAAAAACTGTTTTTT CASSRQGGGEEKLFF . . TRBJ1-4 TRBV5-4
TGCGCCAGTAGGACTAGCGGTGACAATGAGCAGTTCTTC CASRTSGDNEQFF . TRBD2 TRBJ2-1 TRBV10-2
TGTGCCAGCAGTGCCGGACAGGCCCGCTTCGGGGAGACCCAGTACTTC CASSAGQARFGETQYF . TRBD1 TRBJ2-5 TRBV6-1
TGCGCCAGCAGCCAAGATGAAGGACTAGCGGGGAGCTCCTACGAGCAGTACTTC CASSQDEGLAGSSYEQYF once TRBD2 TRBJ2-7 TRBV4-1
TGTGCCAGCAGTTACACTACCGGACAGGGAAGAGAGCAGTACTTC CASSYTTGQGREQYF once TRBD1 TRBJ2-7 TRBV6-5
TGTGCCAGCAGTTTGGGAGGCAGCCCTAACTATGGCTACACCTTC CASSLGGSPNYGYTF . . TRBJ1-2 TRBV27
TGTGCCAGCAGCTTGGTGAGAGCTAGCACAGATACGCAGTATTTT CASSLVRASTDTQYF . . TRBJ2-3 TRBV5-6
TGTGCCAGCAGCTTAGGGCCAGGGGACTCACCCCTCCACTTT CASSLGPGDSPLHF . . TRBJ1-6 TRBV7-6
TGTGCCAGCAGCCCGAATCTGGGTGGAGGCTCCTACGAGCAGTACTTC CASSPNLGGGSYEQYF . . TRBJ2-7 TRBV7-2
TGCAGCGTTGACGGGGGTGACTCCTACGAGCAGTACTTC CSVDGGDSYEQYF . . TRBJ2-7 TRBV29-1
TGTGCCAGCAGTCCGATGAGTGGGAACACCGGGGAGCTGTTTTTT CASSPMSGNTGELFF . . TRBJ2-2 TRBV25-1
TGTGCCAGTAGTCCCCTGACAGGGTACTATGGCTACACCTTC CASSPLTGYYGYTF . TRBD1 TRBJ1-2 TRBV19
TGTGCCAGCAGAGACAGGGGGCTGAGAAGCCTATACAATGAGCAGTTCTTC CASRDRGLRSLYNEQFF . TRBD1 TRBJ2-1 TRBV27
TGTGCCACCCGTAGCGGTGCGAACACCGGGGAGCTGTTTTTT CATRSGANTGELFF . . TRBJ2-2 TRBV27
TGTGCCACCAGCAGAGCCATAAGCGGGGGGCGCGATGAGCAGTTCTTC CATSRAISGGRDEQFF . TRBD2 TRBJ2-1 TRBV15
TGCGCCAGCAGCTTGGCGGCTAGCGGGGGATTCACAGATACGCAGTATTTT CASSLAASGGFTDTQYF . TRBD2 TRBJ2-3 TRBV5-1
TGTGCCAGCAGTTACTCCAGTAATAGCAATCAGCCCCAGCATTTT CASSYSSNSNQPQHF . . TRBJ1-5 TRBV6-5
TGTGCCAGCAGTGCCGGATCCAGGGTTACTGGCTACACCTTC CASSAGSRVTGYTF . . TRBJ1-2 TRBV28
TGCGCCAGCAGCTTCGGGGTCCTTAGCACAGATACGCAGTATTTT CASSFGVLSTDTQYF . . TRBJ2-3 TRBV5-1
TGTGCCAGCAGTCTTAAGGCCCGGACAGGGGTTGGTTGGGTCTATGGCTACACCTTC CASSLKARTGVGWVYGYTF . TRBD1 TRBJ1-2 TRBV27
TGTGCCAGCAGCCCCCGGGCGAAGAGATCAGGGGGCAGGGATTATGGCTACACCTTC CASSPRAKRSGGRDYGYTF . TRBD1 TRBJ1-2 TRBV7-8
TGTGCCAGCAGTTTAACCGGACAGGGGTGGGACGAGCAGTACTTC CASSLTGQGWDEQYF . TRBD1 TRBJ2-7 TRBV27
TGTGCCTGGAGGGACTTCCAAGAGACCCAGTACTTC CAWRDFQETQYF . . TRBJ2-5 TRBV30
TGCGCCAGCAGCTTGGCCAACAGCGGGAGGACCAGAGATACGCAGTATTTT CASSLANSGRTRDTQYF once TRBD2 TRBJ2-3 TRBV5-1
TGTGCCAGCAGCTTAACGCTAGTTGACGATGAGCAGTTCTTC CASSLTLVDDEQFF . . TRBJ2-1 TRBV7-3
TGTGCCAGCAAGGGGATAAATACAGATACGCAGTATTTT CASKGINTDTQYF . . TRBJ2-3 TRBV6-5
TGTGCCAGCAGTGATAGGACAGGGGGAGATACGCAGTATTTT CASSDRTGGDTQYF . TRBD1 TRBJ2-3 TRBV2
TGTGCCAGCAGCAAGGGGTTTTTCGACACTGAAGCTTTCTTT CASSKGFFDTEAFF . . TRBJ1-1 TRBV5-8
TGTGCCAGCAGTTACTCTACAGAGAACACTGAAGCTTTCTTT CASSYSTENTEAFF . . TRBJ1-1 TRBV6-5
TGTGCCAGCAGCTTATTAAGTCTAGCGGGGAGGGGCGAGCAGTACTTC CASSLLSLAGRGEQYF . TRBD2 TRBJ2-7 TRBV7-2
TGTGCCATCAGTTTGGGGCAGGTAGAAGCGGGAGAGACCCAGTACTTC CAISLGQVEAGETQYF . . TRBJ2-5 TRBV10-3
TGTGCCAGCAGTGAAGCTCCGGGGTCCTCCTACGAGCAGTACTTC CASSEAPGSSYEQYF . . TRBJ2-7 TRBV2
TGTGCCAGCAGCCCCTCCGGGACTGTACAAGAGACCCAGTACTTC CASSPSGTVQETQYF . . TRBJ2-5 TRBV9
TGTGCCAGCAGCCAGGACGGGACAGGGGTGTACTATGGCTACACCTTC CASSQDGTGVYYGYTF . TRBD1 TRBJ1-2 TRBV4-2